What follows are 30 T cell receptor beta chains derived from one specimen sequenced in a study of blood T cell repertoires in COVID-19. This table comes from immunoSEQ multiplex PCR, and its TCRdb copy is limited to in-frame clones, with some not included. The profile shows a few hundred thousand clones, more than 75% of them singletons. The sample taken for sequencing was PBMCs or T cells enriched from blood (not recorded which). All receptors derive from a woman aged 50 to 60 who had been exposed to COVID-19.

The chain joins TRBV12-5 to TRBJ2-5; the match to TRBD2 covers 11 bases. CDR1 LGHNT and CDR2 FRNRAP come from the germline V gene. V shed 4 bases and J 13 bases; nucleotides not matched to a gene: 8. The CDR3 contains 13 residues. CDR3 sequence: CASGSTSGGPPYF. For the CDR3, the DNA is TGTGCTAGTGGTTCCACTAGCGGGGGCCCCCCGTACTTC.

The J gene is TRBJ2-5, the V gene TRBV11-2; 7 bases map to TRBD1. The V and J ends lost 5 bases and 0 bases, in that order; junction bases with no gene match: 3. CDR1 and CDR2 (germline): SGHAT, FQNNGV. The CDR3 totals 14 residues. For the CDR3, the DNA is TGTGCCAGCAGCATGGGACAGTACCAAGAGACCCAGTACTTC. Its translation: CASSMGQYQETQYF.

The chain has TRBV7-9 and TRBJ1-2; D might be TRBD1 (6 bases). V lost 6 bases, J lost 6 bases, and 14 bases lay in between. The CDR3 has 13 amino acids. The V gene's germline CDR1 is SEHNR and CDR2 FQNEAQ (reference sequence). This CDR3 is CASSPQGWDGYTF. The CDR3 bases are TGTGCCAGCAGTCCACAGGGTTGGGATGGCTACACCTTC.

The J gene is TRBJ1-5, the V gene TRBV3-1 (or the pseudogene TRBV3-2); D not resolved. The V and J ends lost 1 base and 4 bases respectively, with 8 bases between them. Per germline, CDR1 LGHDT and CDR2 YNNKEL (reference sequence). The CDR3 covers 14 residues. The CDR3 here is CASSQGRGNQPQHF. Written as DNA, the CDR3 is TGTGCCAGCAGCCAAGGGAGAGGGAATCAGCCCCAGCATTTT.

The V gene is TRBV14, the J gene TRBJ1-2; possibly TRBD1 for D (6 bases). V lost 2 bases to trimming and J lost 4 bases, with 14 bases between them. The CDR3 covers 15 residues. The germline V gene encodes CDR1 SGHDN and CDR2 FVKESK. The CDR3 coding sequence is TGTGCCAGCAGCCAAACTGGGGGCATCGGCTATGGCTACACCTTC. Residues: CASSQTGGIGYGYTF.

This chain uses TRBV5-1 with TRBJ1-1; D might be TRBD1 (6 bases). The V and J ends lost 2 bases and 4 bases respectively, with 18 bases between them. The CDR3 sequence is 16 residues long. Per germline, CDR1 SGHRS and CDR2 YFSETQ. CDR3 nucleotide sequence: TGCGCCAGCAGCTTAACCCTTGGGGGGGCGGGCACTGAAGCTTTCTTT. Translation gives CASSLTLGGAGTEAFF.

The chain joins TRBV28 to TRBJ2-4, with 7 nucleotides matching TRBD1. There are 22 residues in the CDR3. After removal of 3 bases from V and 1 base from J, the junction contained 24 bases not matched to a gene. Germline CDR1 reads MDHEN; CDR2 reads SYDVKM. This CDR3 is CASSFSYGPDGTQGVAKNIQYF. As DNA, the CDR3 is TGTGCCAGCAGTTTTTCCTATGGTCCGGACGGTACGCAGGGGGTGGCCAAAAACATTCAGTACTTC.

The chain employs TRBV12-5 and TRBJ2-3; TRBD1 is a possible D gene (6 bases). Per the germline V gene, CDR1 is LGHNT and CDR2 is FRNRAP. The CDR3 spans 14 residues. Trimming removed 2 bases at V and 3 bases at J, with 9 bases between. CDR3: CASGLKGGTDTQYF. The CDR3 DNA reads TGTGCTAGTGGTTTGAAAGGGGGTACAGATACGCAGTATTTT.

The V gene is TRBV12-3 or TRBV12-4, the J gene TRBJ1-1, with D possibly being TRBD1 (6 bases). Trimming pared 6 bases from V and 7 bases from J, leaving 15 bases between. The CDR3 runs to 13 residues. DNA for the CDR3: TGTGCCAGCAGCATACAGGGTAGTTATGAAGCTTTCTTT. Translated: CASSIQGSYEAFF.

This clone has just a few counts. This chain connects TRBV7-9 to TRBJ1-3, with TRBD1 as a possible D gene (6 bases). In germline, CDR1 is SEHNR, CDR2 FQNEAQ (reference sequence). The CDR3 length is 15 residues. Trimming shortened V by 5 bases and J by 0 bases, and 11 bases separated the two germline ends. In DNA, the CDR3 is TGTGCCAGCAGCCCACAGGGCTTCTCTGGAAACACCATATATTTT. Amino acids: CASSPQGFSGNTIYF.

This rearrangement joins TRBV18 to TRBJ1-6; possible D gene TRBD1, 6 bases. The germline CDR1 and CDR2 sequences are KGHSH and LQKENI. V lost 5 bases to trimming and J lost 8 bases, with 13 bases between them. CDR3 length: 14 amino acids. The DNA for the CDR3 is TGTGCCAGCTCAAGGGATCCAGGGGATTCACCCCTCCACTTT. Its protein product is CASSRDPGDSPLHF.

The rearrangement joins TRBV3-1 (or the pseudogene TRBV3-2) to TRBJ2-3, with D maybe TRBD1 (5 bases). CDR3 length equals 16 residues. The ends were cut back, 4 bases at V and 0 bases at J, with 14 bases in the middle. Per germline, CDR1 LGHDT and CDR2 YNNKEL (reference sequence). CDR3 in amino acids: CASSPPLDRSTDTQYF. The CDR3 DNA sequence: TGTGCCAGCAGCCCCCCGTTAGACAGAAGCACAGATACGCAGTATTTT.

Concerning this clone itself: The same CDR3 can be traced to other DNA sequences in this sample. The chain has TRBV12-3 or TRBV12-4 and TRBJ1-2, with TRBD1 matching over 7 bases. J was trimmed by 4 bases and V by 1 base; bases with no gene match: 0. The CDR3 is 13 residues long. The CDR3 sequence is CASSLGQGYGYTF. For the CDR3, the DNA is TGTGCCAGCAGTTTAGGACAGGGCTATGGCTACACCTTC.

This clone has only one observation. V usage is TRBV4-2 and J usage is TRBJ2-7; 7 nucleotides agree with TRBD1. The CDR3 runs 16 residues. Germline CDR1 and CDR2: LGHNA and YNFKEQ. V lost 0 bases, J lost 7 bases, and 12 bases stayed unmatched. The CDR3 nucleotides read TGTGCCAGCAGCCAAGATTCCCCAGGGGGTATCCGGGAGCAGTACTTC. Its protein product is CASSQDSPGGIREQYF.

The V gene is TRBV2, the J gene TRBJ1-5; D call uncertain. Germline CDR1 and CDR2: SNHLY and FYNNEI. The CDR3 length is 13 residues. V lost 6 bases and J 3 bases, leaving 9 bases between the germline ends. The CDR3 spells CASSESLNQPQHF. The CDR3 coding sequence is TGTGCCAGCAGCGAGTCCCTCAATCAGCCCCAGCATTTT.

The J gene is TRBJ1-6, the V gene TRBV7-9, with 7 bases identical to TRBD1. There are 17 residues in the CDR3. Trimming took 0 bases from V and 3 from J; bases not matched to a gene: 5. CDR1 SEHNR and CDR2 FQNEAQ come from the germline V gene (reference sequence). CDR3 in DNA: TGTGCCAGCAGCTTAGCAGCCCCAGGGGGCTATAATTCACCCCTCCACTTT. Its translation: CASSLAAPGGYNSPLHF.

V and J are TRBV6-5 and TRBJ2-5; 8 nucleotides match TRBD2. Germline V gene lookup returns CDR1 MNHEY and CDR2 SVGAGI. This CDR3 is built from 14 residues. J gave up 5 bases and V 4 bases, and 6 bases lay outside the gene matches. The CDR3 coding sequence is TGTGCCAGCAGTTCCGGGACTAGTAGGGAGACCCAGTACTTC. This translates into CASSSGTSRETQYF.

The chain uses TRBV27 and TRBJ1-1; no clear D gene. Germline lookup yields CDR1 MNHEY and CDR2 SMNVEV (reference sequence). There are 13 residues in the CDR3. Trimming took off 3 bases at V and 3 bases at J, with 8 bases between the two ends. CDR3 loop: CASSFGGYTEAFF. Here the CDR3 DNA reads TGTGCCAGCAGTTTCGGCGGATACACTGAAGCTTTCTTT.

The DNA of the CDR3 is TGTGCCAGCAGCTTTACAGGGACGGGCCAGCCCCAGCATTTT. Its translation: CASSFTGTGQPQHF. The gene calls are TRBV7-9 and TRBJ1-5; D is perhaps TRBD1 (6 bases). The CDR3 sequence is 14 residues long. V dropped 3 bases and J dropped 7 bases, with 13 bases sitting between them. CDR1 SEHNR and CDR2 FQNEAQ come from the germline V gene (reference sequence).

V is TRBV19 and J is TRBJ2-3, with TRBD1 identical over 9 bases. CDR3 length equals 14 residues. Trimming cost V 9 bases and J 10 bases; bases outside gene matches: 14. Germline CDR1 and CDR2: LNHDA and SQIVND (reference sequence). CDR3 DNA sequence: TGTGCCAGCCTGGCCCCCGGGACAGGGCGGGCGCAGTATTTT. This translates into CASLAPGTGRAQYF.

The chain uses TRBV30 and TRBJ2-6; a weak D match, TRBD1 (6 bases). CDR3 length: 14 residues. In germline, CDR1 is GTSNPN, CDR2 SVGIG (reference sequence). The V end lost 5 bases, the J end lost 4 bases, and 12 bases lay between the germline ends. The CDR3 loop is CAWSRGSGANVLTF. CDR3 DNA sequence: TGTGCCTGGTCGAGGGGGTCCGGGGCCAACGTCCTGACTTTC.

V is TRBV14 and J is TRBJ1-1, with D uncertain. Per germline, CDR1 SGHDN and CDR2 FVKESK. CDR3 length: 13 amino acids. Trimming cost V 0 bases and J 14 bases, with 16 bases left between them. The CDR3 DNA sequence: TGTGCCAGCAGCCAAGATATCTTGGCAGAAGAATTCTTT. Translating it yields CASSQDILAEEFF.

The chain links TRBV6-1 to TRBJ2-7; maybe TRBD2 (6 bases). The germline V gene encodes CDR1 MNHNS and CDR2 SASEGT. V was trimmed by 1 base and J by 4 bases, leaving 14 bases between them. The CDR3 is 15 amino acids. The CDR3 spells CASSEGRVEFYEQYF. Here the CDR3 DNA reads TGTGCCAGCAGTGAAGGGAGGGTCGAGTTTTACGAGCAGTACTTC.

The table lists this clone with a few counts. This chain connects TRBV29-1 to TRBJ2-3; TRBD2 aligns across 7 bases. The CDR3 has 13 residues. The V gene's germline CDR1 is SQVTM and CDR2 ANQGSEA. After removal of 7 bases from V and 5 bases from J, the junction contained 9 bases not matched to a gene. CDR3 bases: TGCAGCGCCAGACTAGCAAGTAGAGATACGCAGTATTTT. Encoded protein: CSARLASRDTQYF.

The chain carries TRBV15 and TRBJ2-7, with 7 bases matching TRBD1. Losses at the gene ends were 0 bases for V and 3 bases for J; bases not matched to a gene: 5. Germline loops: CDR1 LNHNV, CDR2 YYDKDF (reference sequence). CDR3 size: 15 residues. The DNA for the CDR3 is TGTGCCACCAGCAGAGATAGGGACAGCCTCTACGAGCAGTACTTC. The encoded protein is CATSRDRDSLYEQYF. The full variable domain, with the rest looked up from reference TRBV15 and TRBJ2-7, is DAMVIQNPRYQVTQFGKPVTLSCSQTLNHNVMYWYQQKSSQAPKLLFHYYDKDFNNEADTPDNFQSRRPNTSFCFLDIRSPGLGDTAMYLCATSRDRDSLYEQYFGPGTRLTVT.

CDR3 DNA sequence: TGTGCCAGCAGACCCGAGCGGGTAGGAGAAGCTTTCTTT. This encodes CASRPERVGEAFF. This chain links TRBV6-5 with TRBJ1-1; D call uncertain. Trimming removed 6 bases from V and 8 bases from J, with 16 bases in between. Germline assignment: CDR1 MNHEY and CDR2 SVGAGI. The CDR3 sequence is 13 residues long.

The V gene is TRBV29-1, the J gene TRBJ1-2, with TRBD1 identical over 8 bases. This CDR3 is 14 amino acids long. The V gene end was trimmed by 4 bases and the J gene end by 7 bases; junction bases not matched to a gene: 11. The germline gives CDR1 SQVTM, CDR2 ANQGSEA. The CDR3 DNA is TGCAGCGTTGGGACAGGGAACGGGAAAGTTGGCTACACCTTC. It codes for CSVGTGNGKVGYTF.

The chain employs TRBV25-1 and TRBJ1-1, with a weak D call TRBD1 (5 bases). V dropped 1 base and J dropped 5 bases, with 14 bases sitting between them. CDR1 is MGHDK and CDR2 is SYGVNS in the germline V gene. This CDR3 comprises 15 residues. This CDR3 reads CASSEWGGTGTEAFF. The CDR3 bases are TGTGCCAGCAGTGAATGGGGAGGGACGGGAACTGAAGCTTTCTTT.

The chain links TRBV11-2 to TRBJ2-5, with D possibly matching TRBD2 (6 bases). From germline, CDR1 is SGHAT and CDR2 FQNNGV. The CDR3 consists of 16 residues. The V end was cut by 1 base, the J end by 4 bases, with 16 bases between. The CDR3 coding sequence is TGTGCCAGCAGCTTAGGGGACTTCGGGGGTTCAGAGACCCAGTACTTC. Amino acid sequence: CASSLGDFGGSETQYF.

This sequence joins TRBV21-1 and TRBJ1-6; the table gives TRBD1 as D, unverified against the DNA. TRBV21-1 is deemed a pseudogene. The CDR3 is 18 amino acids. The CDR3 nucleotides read TGTGCCAGCATAATTGGACAGGGGCCCTTCTCCTATAATTCACCCCTCCACTTT. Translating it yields CASIIGQGPFSYNSPLHF.